The 21 T cell receptor beta chains below were found in one sample sequenced in a study of Graves' ophthalmopathy and Graves' hyperthyroidism. Investigators amplified TCR beta CDR3 regions from RNA transcripts. Second-round multiplex PCR came after first-round RT-PCR with HTBI primers. Each CDR3 protein gets one entry after TCRdb re-called the multiplex PCR reads with MiXCR. The table shows about 740,000 distinct CDR3 sequences, with about 44% occurring only once. Sequenced input: peripheral blood. The receptors were gathered from an adult man with Graves' ophthalmopathy.

This chain joins TRBV25-1 and TRBJ2-2, with 11 bases that match TRBD2. The CDR3 runs 15 residues. V dropped 5 bases and J dropped 7; count of bases not matched to a gene: 6. CDR1 is MGHDK and CDR2 is SYGVNS in the germline V gene. The CDR3 DNA reads TGTGCCAGCAGTTTAGTAGCGGGAGGGATCGGGGAGCTGTTTTTT. Its translation is CASSLVAGGIGELFF.

This chain links TRBV25-1 with TRBJ1-1; D ambiguous. Trimming shortened V by 6 bases and J by 4 bases, and 18 bases separated the two germline ends. The germline V gene has CDR1 MGHDK and CDR2 SYGVNS. The length of the CDR3 is 15 residues. The CDR3 protein is CASSTAHGVVTEAFF. The CDR3, as DNA: TGTGCCAGCAGCACAGCCCATGGTGTGGTCACTGAAGCTTTCTTT.

This clonotype was observed many times. This chain connects TRBV15 to TRBJ1-3; no clear D gene. The germline V and J ends were trimmed by 0 bases and 0 bases, with 12 bases remaining between them. The CDR3 has 17 residues. The germline V gene encodes CDR1 LNHNV and CDR2 YYDKDF (reference sequence). In nucleotides, the CDR3 is TGTGCCACCAGCAGAGAGAAAGACCGCTACTCTGGAAACACCATATATTTT. Its protein product is CATSREKDRYSGNTIYF.

This clonotype was counted many times. V is TRBV7-9 and J is TRBJ1-4; D perhaps matches TRBD1 (5 bases). Germline V lookup: CDR1 SEHNR, CDR2 FQNEAQ (reference sequence). V lost 1 base, J lost 6 bases, and 9 bases lay in between. This CDR3 is built from 14 residues. The chain's CDR3 is CASSLESRDEKLFF. CDR3 nucleotides: TGTGCCAGCAGCTTAGAAAGCAGGGATGAAAAACTGTTTTTT.

This clonotype was picked up a small number of times. The chain is built from TRBV4-1 and TRBJ2-5; 7 nucleotides agree with TRBD1. The CDR3 runs 16 residues. With 1 base clipped from V and 5 bases from J, the junction kept 10 bases outside the gene matches. From germline, CDR1 is MGHRA and CDR2 YSYEKL. The CDR3 loop is CASSQGVAGGWETQYF. The CDR3 region has the DNA TGCGCCAGCAGCCAAGGAGTGGCAGGGGGATGGGAGACCCAGTACTTC.

This clonotype was counted many times. V and J are TRBV11-2 and TRBJ2-5; 9 positions agree with TRBD1. J lost 5 bases, V lost 5 bases, and 6 bases had no gene match. The V gene's germline CDR1 is SGHAT and CDR2 FQNNGV. The CDR3 has 14 residues. This CDR3 reads CASSTGQGVETQYF. The CDR3 DNA follows: TGTGCCAGCAGCACGGGACAGGGAGTTGAGACCCAGTACTTC.

V is TRBV29-1 and J is TRBJ1-3; 7 positions agree with TRBD1. Germline V lookup: CDR1 SQVTM, CDR2 ANQGSEA. The CDR3 covers 14 residues. V was pared by 7 bases and J by 0 bases, with 6 bases of the junction left unmatched. CDR3 nucleotide sequence: TGCAGCGCAGCGGGGGACAGCTCTGGAAACACCATATATTTT. This gives the protein CSAAGDSSGNTIYF.

A few counts support this clonotype. J is TRBJ2-7 and V is TRBV20-1; a weak D match, TRBD1 (5 bases). Deletions cut 6 bases from V and 4 bases from J, with 16 bases between. The CDR3 totals 13 residues. Germline CDR1 DFQATT, CDR2 SNEGSKA (reference sequence). CDR3 sequence: CSALTGQLYEQYF. CDR3 bases: TGCAGTGCCCTAACCGGACAACTTTACGAGCAGTACTTC.

Of note for this clonotype: A read error may be the cause here, since a much bigger clone is one base away. The rearrangement uses TRBV7-2 and TRBJ2-5, with a weak D call TRBD1 (6 bases). Between the trimmed V and J ends, which lost 3 bases and 0 bases, there was a span of 20 bases. Germline V gene lookup returns CDR1 SGHTA and CDR2 FQGNSA. The length of the CDR3 is 18 residues. The CDR3 protein is CASSLALNGGGYQETQYF. DNA of the CDR3: TGTGCCAGCAGCTTGGCCCTCAATGGTGGGGGCTACCAAGAGACCCAGTACTTC.

Comments on this clonotype: This may arise from a read error, as a much more abundant clone is one base away. The chain is built from TRBV11-2 and TRBJ1-1; no definite D call. CDR3 length equals 13 residues. Germline CDR1 is SGHAT and CDR2 is FQNNGV. The CDR3 protein is CAGSLGAVTEAFF. The CDR3 nucleotides are TGTGCCGGCAGCTTAGGCGCGGTCACTGAAGCTTTCTTT.

The V and J genes are TRBV25-1 and TRBJ2-2; D gene uncertain. Germline assignment: CDR1 MGHDK and CDR2 SYGVNS. The CDR3 is 19 residues long. V shed 6 bases and J shed 0 bases, with 23 bases lying between them. The CDR3 sequence is CASSQDPGARLANTGELFF. CDR3 DNA: TGTGCCAGCAGCCAAGATCCAGGTGCGCGACTTGCGAACACCGGGGAGCTGTTTTTT.

This clonotype was observed at least ten times. V usage is TRBV19 and J usage is TRBJ1-1, with D uncertain. Germline V gene sequence: CDR1 LNHDA, CDR2 SQIVND (reference sequence). V lost 6 bases and J 1 base, leaving 12 bases between the germline ends. This CDR3 is built from 14 residues. The CDR3, as DNA: TGTGCCAGTAGAGACCGCTACACGAACACTGAAGCTTTCTTT. It is translated as CASRDRYTNTEAFF.

Points on this clonotype: A much larger clone lies a single base off, so this may be a read error. V is TRBV20-1 and J is TRBJ1-2; D is unclear. Germline CDR1 reads DFQATT; CDR2 reads SNEGSKA (reference sequence). The V end lost 2 bases, the J end lost 5 bases, and 12 bases lay between the germline ends. This CDR3 region has 13 residues. The CDR3 region is CSARRHGGYGYTF. The CDR3 nucleotides read TGCAGTGCTAGAAGACATGGCGGATATGGCTACACCTTC.

A single count supports this clonotype. V and J are TRBV27 and TRBJ1-2; a possible D gene is TRBD1 (5 bases). The V gene's germline CDR1 is MNHEY and CDR2 SMNVEV (reference sequence). CDR3 length equals 15 residues. V shed 5 bases and J shed 6 bases, with 19 bases lying between them. As DNA, the CDR3 is TGTGCCAGCAGTCCCACAGGCTCCTGGGGAGATGGCTACACCTTC. It translates to CASSPTGSWGDGYTF.

This clonotype was seen only a few times. A junction end diverges from the germline sequence, so it may reflect a read error. The rearrangement links TRBV6-4 to TRBJ2-7; 9 nucleotides align to TRBD1. CDR1 and CDR2 (germline): MRHNA, SNTAGT. The length of the CDR3 is 13 residues. The CDR3 coding sequence is TGTGCCAGCAGTAACTCGGGACAGGGCGAGCAGTACTTC. Translated, it gives CASSNSGQGEQYF.

This rearrangement joins TRBV20-1 to TRBJ2-2; TRBD2 matches at 11 bases. The CDR3 loop spans 18 amino acids. Trimming removed 2 bases from V and 0 bases from J; junction bases left unmatched: 8. Germline CDR1 is DFQATT and CDR2 is SNEGSKA (reference sequence). CDR3 DNA: TGCAGTGCTAGATATTCTAGCGGGGGGTCAACGAACACCGGGGAGCTGTTTTTT. It is translated as CSARYSSGGSTNTGELFF.

As concerns this clonotype: Likely a read error: the CDR3 ends without its conserved phenylalanine or tryptophan. This chain uses TRBV7-3 with TRBJ2-7, with unresolved D. Germline V lookup: CDR1 SGHTA, CDR2 FQGTGA. The CDR3 has 12 amino acids. The V gene lost 7 bases and the J gene lost 3 bases, with 10 bases spanning the gap. The DNA of the CDR3 is TGTGCCAGCACCCTGGACCTCTACGAGCAGTACCTC. It is translated as CASTLDLYEQYL.

The chain couples TRBV11-2 to TRBJ1-2; D gene uncertain. Germline CDR1 is SGHAT and CDR2 is FQNNGV. This CDR3 contains 12 residues. Trimming shortened V by 5 bases and J by 9 bases, and 13 bases separated the two germline ends. CDR3 protein: CASSPGFGSYTF. The DNA for the CDR3 is TGTGCCAGCAGCCCCGGGTTTGGGAGCTACACCTTC.

This clonotype came up a few times. A junction boundary mismatches the germline segment, possibly from a read error. The chain has TRBV24-1 and TRBJ1-5; 7 nucleotides line up with TRBD1. This CDR3 contains 15 residues. Germline CDR1 reads KGHDR; CDR2 reads SFDVKD. The CDR3 reads CASSYSWQGGQPQHF. The DNA for the CDR3 is TGTGCCAGCAGTTACTCGTGGCAGGGGGGACAGCCCCAGCATTTT.

This clonotype was recorded a few times. Sequence at one end of the junction differs from germline and may be a read error. The chain couples TRBV19 to TRBJ2-5, with D hard to call. Germline assignment: CDR1 LNHDA and CDR2 SQIVND (reference sequence). This CDR3 contains 16 residues. CDR3 amino acids: CASSQGPPRIQETQYF. The CDR3 nucleotides read TGCGCCAGCAGCCAAGGGCCCCCCAGAATACAAGAGACCCAGTACTTC.

This clonotype has a count of ten or more. J is TRBJ2-5 and V is TRBV9; 8 bases agree with TRBD2. The CDR3 spans 13 residues. J gave up 7 bases and V 3 bases, and 5 bases lay outside the gene matches. Germline values: CDR1 SGDLS, CDR2 YYNGEE. The CDR3 DNA reads as TGTGCCAGCAGCGCGGGGACTAGGGGGACCCAGTACTTC. Protein sequence: CASSAGTRGTQYF. The variable domain in full, completed from reference TRBV9 and TRBJ2-5, reads DSGVTQTPKHLITATGQRVTLRCSPRSGDLSVYWYQQSLDQGLQFLIQYYNGEERAKGNILERFSAQQFPDLHSELNLSSLELGDSALYFCASSAGTRGTQYFGPGTRLLVL.